What follows describes a single TCR beta chain. This record belongs to a study of Ad26.COV2.S vaccination and SARS-CoV-2 variants. About the research overall: Once, or twice with 56 days between doses, Ad26.COV2.S was given intramuscularly.

The treatment denotes: roughly 20 received Ad26.COV2.S at low or high dose, single or two shots; 5 received placebo; per-sample allocation not given. Vaccine and placebo recipients were sampled on day 63 after the first injection. Recruitment in Boston yielded a donor of adult age, 18-55 years. An Ad26 vector expressing Wuhan-strain SARS-CoV-2 spike served as the vaccine. The germline CDR1 and CDR2 sequences are PRHDT and FYEKMQ (reference sequence). V was pared by 0 bases and J by 0 bases, with 7 bases between. The CDR3 covers 15 residues. The data were produced by immunoSEQ multiplex PCR, yet TCRdb's version contains in-frame clones alone and is incomplete. The repertoire has about 320,000 clones, roughly 88% of them found once; the top ten carry 4.5% to 7%.

This specimen was peripheral blood, taken in a trial of Ad26.COV2.S vaccine versus placebo. This clonotype originated in a person between 18 and 65 years old who received the Ad26.COV2.S COVID-19 vaccine or a placebo. The V call is TRBV13, the J call TRBJ2-3; D is unresolved. CDR3 bases: TGTGCCAGCAGCTTAGGGGTATGGAGCACAGATACGCAGTATTTT. Translation: CASSLGVWSTDTQYF.